This paragraph reports one T cell receptor beta chain. Germline-derived CDR1 and CDR2 are MNHEY and SVGAGI. Trimming shortened V by 2 bases and J by 2 bases, and 13 bases separated the two germline ends. The CDR3 has 16 amino acids. Some clones are missing from TCRdb's copy, which holds only in-frame ones; the method was immunoSEQ multiplex PCR. The data show tens of thousands of clones, with approximately 89% seen just once and over 0.15% held by the top ten. This sample is part of a study of OX40 agonist ivuxolimab in advanced cancers. Study at large: Patients were dosed with the agonistic anti-OX40 (CD134) antibody ivuxolimab.

The chain combines TRBV6-5 with TRBJ2-1; no clear D gene. The source is an adult with an advanced solid tumor such as melanoma, head and neck, liver or kidney cancer. The sample here was CD4+ or CD8+ T cells sorted from blood, taken in a trial of the OX40 agonist ivuxolimab. The CDR3 spells CASSYMPGGPYNEQFF. In DNA, the CDR3 is TGTGCCAGCAGTTACATGCCGGGCGGACCCTACAATGAGCAGTTCTTC.